This T cell receptor beta chain was recorded in a study of cytomegalovirus exposure and HLA in healthy donors (TCRdb year 2017). About the study as a whole: In an earlier analysis of under 750 of the donors, about 270 Gb of sequence data and approximately 120 million unique TCR beta sequences from roughly 180 million T cells were reported. Genome-wide SNP genotypes for about 65% of the 666 donors were used in a later genetic analysis, which treated that subset as a discovery cohort. The aim of the study was to test whether cataloging public T cell receptors could identify signatures of past pathogen exposure. In addition to the first cohort of 666 subjects, a separate validation cohort of 120 different subjects was used. Several DR-DQ haplotypes were handled as single units for association and clustering because linkage in the cohort was strong. Alongside the repertoire data, information on donor age, sex, ethnicity and CMV serostatus was compiled. An early release covering over 500 HLA-typed donors comprised 300 to 350 gigabases of sequencing data and roughly 86 million unique TCR sequences. HLA typing included class I and class II loci at four-digit resolution. Of the 300 to 400 genotyped donors, approximately 83% fell in the genetic ancestry cluster associated with self-reported Caucasian donors. Among 398 genotyped donors of the cohort, an average of about 240,000 unique TCR beta nucleotide sequences were sequenced per donor, 15% to 20% of them non-productive. An earlier analysis of a few hundred of the donors applied high-throughput TCR beta sequencing to assess whether each TCR beta V gene segment acted as functional or pseudogenic. The number of donors typed differed by locus, with about 629-640 for A, B, C, DRB1 and DQB1, 522 for DQA1, 600 to 610 for DPA1, and around 430 for DPB1. Using immunosequencing, the study profiled T cell repertoires from about 620 subjects and related those repertoires to cytomegalovirus serostatus. The later analysis used no new phenotypic data to find candidate immune exposures, relying instead on TCR beta sequences and their occurrence across donors. All discovery cohort repertoires had been generated on a single sequencing platform. A later analysis re-examined previously published TCR beta repertoires from more than 650 donors and added high-resolution HLA genotyping to investigate patterns of TCR occurrence. The study combined high-throughput TCR immunosequencing, statistical association of individual TCRs with disease status, and machine learning to predict cytomegalovirus infection status. What the research found in general, with its limitations: Because HLA typing was missing for some donors at each locus, association tests included only the typed subset. Correlated functional status among segregating V segments might reflect linkage disequilibrium, but an unknown experimental factor could not be ruled out. A later genetic analysis associated a missense DCLRE1C variant with V-gene and J-gene trimming of TCR beta chains, and an independent cohort replicated the association. Specific HLA alleles were associated with 15,000 to 20,000 TCR beta sequences at a false discovery rate of 0.05 in a later analysis. Because counts were too low, about 18 rarely observed V segments, including chromosome 9 orphons, were excluded from the earlier analysis of a few hundred of the donors. Compared with equally common non-associated chains, HLA-associated TCR beta chains in a later analysis were more clonally expanded and had lower generation probabilities. A further reported finding was that TCR beta sequences accurately predicted the HLA-A and HLA-B alleles for most subjects in the first cohort. It was suggested by the authors that the approach could potentially be generalized to other disease states and immunological phenotypes. Strong co-occurrence of HLA alleles, especially DR and DQ, made assigning TCR associations to individual alleles difficult. The classifier was reported to diagnose cytomegalovirus status with high specificity and sensitivity in both the original and validation cohorts. A cluster of highly shared sequence variants was judged likely to represent a technical artifact of the sequencing pipeline. In a later analysis, most CMV-associated TCR beta chains were found to appear HLA-restricted, with HLA associations seemingly driven largely by CMV exposure. Most TCR sequences were observed very rarely across donors, whereas some public TCRs were present in many individuals. Because the 87-base-pair reads could not distinguish some IMGT-functional V segments, including TRBV6-2 and TRBV6-3, those segments were excluded. A few of the identified cytomegalovirus-associated TCR beta chains were confirmed in vitro to be specific for cytomegalovirus antigens. In an earlier analysis of more than 450 of the donors, most TCR beta V segments were observed in productive rearrangements about 87% or about 30% of the time, broadly matching IMGT annotations. In the study, around 150 TCR beta chains were listed as associated with cytomegalovirus. CMV serostatus was the only immune exposure information available for the cohort. Only TCR beta chains were sequenced in this cohort, and the absence of alpha or paired-chain data limited detectable features. A later analysis reported that several top co-occurrence clusters appeared linked to parvovirus B19, influenza, CMV and Epstein-Barr virus. The presence/absence analyses assumed that sequencing depth was roughly uniform across donors, and that assumption may not be true. A later analysis found that TCR association rates varied across HLA loci, with DRB1 alleles showing the most associated TCRs and HLA-C alleles the fewest. In a later genetic analysis, fewer N-insertions in productive TCRs were reported among donors in an Asian-associated ancestry cluster than the roughly 700-donor mean.

Libraries came from the immunoSEQ multiplex PCR assay. A mixture of 60 forward primers for TCR Vbeta segments and 13 reverse primers for TCR Jbeta segments was used in the multiplex PCR. Amplification of the CDR3 region of rearranged TCR beta genes was performed with a multiplex PCR assay on genomic DNA. The amplified TCR beta libraries were sequenced on the Illumina HiSeq System as 87-base-pair reads. For the original study's pipeline: In a later analysis, tens of millions of unique TCR beta chains were counted across the roughly 670 repertoires, and approximately 11 million of these chains were shared by at least two donors. To remove PCR and sequencing errors, raw reads were error-corrected and collapsed into unique sequences using a nearest-neighbor algorithm that merged closely related sequences. To assign V, D and J gene segments, CDR3 sequences were aligned to IMGT reference sequences. Each retained sequence needed at least a six-nucleotide match to both a V gene segment and a J gene segment. Rearrangements were called productive when the CDR3 lacked stop codons and stayed in frame with V and J; all others were non-productive. CDR3 was defined according to IMGT convention as the region running from the second conserved V-encoded cysteine to the conserved J-encoded phenylalanine. Sequences without an unambiguous match to a single V gene segment were excluded from the earlier analysis of about 600 of the donors. In an earlier analysis of approximately 560 of the donors, a V segment was called functional when productive rearrangements were above 56.7%, and segregating when the standard deviation between donors exceeded 5%. A statistical classification framework was developed to diagnose cytomegalovirus status using the catalog of TCR beta chain sequences. In a later analysis, V and J genes were assigned by comparing TCR nucleotide sequences against IMGT/GENE-DB human TR gene sequences. A later analysis assigned CDR3 sequences and most-parsimonious VDJ recombination scenarios with the TCRdist pipeline. In a later analysis, each TCR beta chain was defined by its CDR3 amino acid sequence together with its V-gene family, and reads without a unique V-gene family were excluded. In a later analysis, 550 to 650 highly shared, low-generation-probability nucleotide sequences were removed to address suspected cross-contamination and a sequencing artifact. For each public chain, a later analysis derived a clonal expansion index from normalized ranks of inferred template counts within each repertoire. Generation probabilities in a later analysis came from a VDJ recombination model fitted to out-of-frame rearrangements, and those results were checked against IGoR. Hypergeometric tests were used in a later analysis to score TCR-TCR, TCR-HLA and TCR-CMV co-occurrence, with a repertoire-size bias correction applied to the TCR pairs. In a later analysis, false discovery rates were estimated by permuting HLA or CMV assignments 20 times. In a later analysis, co-occurring TCRs were grouped with DBSCAN, and TCRdist sequence similarity was added when clustering was performed within HLA-allele-positive subsets. Repertoires with fewer than 30,000 or more than 120,000 public chains were left out of co-occurrence clustering, as were about 5 repertoires with anomalous nucleotide sharing. In its TCRdb copy, this immuneACCESS table keeps in-frame sequences only and misses some clones. Where compared with another copy, unresolved V genes explain less than half of these, and the others have no known cause. The DNA gave D and trimming, while V, J and clone size come from that table. Present in this sample are some 120,000 clones, 75% to 90% of which were seen just once. The ten largest clonotypes hold 1% of the sample.

The cohort consisted of 600 or so healthy bone marrow donors. Cohort members were all nominally healthy when sampled, although unrecorded immune exposures were likely present. The donor tested CMV seronegative and was one of the 352 seronegative cohort members. A peripheral blood sample was collected from each donor, and TCR beta sequencing was performed on peripheral blood mononuclear cells. The Qiagen DNeasy Blood Extraction Kit was used to extract genomic DNA from the blood cell samples. The CDR3 measures 14 amino acids from cysteine to phenylalanine. Solely the CDR3 DNA is kept, with 42 bases framed from the first base. CDR1 and CDR2 are drawn from the germline V gene: SGHRS, YFSETQ. V is cut by 2 bases and J by 1 base, and the space between the germline ends is 9 bases. Worth noting for this clone: This receptor's antigen is unknown. Base qualities were left out, and no much larger clone turns up one base away.

Sequencing was done on a sample of PBMCs. The receptor was derived from a man between 40 and 49 years old in good health and CMV-seronegative. The receptor chain draws on TRBV5-1 and TRBJ2-5; perhaps TRBD1 is the D gene, with 6 bases matching. The bases are TGCGCCAGCAGCTTAGACAGGCCCCAAGAGACCCAGTACTTC. Its translation reads: CASSLDRPQETQYF.